The following is a T cell receptor beta chain sequence with its context. What it recognizes is unknown. The data stem from a study of glioma-infiltrating T cells. Germline CDR1 and CDR2: GTSNPN and SVGIG (reference sequence). CDR3 length: 11 residues. Amplification of TCR alpha and beta CDR3 regions from RNA used iRepertoire nested multiplex PCR. For one-step reverse transcription and amplification, roughly 95-400 ng of tissue mRNA or PBMC total RNA was used. TCRdb passed the multiplex PCR reads through MiXCR, listing each CDR3 protein once. Of approximately 130,000 distinct CDR3 sequences listed, around 23% are singletons. Study-level results: CDR3 overlap between tissue and blood was very small. Gliomas, especially low-grade, showed above-expected tissue-blood divergence; non-neoplastic patients showed below.

The rearrangement uses TRBV30 and TRBJ1-1; D call uncertain. The sample taken for sequencing was glioma tissue, nonneoplastic brain tissue, or PBMCs (not recorded which). This receptor was taken from a human donor with low-grade glioma or glioblastoma, undergoing nonglioma brain surgery, or in good health (not recorded which). CDR3 protein: CAQKVYTEAFF. The CDR3 DNA follows: TGTGCACAGAAAGTCTACACTGAAGCTTTCTTT.